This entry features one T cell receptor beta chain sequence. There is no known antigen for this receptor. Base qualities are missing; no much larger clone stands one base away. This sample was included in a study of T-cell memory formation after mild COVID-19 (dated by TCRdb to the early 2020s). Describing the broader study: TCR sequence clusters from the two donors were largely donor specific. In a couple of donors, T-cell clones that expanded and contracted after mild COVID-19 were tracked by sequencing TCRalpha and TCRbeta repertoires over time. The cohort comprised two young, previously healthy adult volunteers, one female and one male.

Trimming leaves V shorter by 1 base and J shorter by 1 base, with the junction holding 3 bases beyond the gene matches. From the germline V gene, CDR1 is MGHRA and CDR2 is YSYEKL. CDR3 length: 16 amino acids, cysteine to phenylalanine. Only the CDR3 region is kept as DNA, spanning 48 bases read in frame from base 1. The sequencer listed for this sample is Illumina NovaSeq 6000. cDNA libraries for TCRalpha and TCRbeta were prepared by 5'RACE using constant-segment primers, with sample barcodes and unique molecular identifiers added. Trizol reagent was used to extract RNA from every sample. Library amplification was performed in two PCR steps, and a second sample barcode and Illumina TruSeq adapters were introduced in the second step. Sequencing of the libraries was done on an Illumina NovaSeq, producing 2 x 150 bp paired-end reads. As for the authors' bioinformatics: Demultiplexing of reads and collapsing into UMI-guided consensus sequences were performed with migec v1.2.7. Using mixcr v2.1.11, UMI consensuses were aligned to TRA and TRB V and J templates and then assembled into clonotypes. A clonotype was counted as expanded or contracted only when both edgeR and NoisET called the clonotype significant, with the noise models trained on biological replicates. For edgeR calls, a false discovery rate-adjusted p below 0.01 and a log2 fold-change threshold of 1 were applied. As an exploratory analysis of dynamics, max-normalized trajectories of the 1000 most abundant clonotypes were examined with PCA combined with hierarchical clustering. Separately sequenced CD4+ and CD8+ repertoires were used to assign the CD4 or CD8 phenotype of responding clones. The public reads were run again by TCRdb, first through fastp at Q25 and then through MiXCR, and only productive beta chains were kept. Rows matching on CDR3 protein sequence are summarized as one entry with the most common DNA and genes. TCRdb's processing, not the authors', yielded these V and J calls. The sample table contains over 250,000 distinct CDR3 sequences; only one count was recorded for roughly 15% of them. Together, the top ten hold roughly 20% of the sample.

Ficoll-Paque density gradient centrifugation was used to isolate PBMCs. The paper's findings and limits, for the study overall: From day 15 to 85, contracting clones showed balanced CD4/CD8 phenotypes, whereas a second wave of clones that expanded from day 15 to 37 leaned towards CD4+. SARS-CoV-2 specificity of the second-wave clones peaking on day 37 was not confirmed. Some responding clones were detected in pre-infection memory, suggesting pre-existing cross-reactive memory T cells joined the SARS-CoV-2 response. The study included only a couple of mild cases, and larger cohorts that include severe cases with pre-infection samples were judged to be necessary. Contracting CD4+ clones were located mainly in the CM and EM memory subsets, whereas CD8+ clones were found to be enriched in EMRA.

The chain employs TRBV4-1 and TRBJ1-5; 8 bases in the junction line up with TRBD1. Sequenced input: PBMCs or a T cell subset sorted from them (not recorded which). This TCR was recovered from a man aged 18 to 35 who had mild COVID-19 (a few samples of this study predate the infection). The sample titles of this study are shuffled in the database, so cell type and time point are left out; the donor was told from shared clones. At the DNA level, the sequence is TGCGCCAGCAGCCAAGTACAGGGGGGAAGCAATCAGCCCCAGCATTTT. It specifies CASSQVQGGSNQPQHF.